These 19 T cell receptor beta chains came from one sample sequenced in a study of graft-versus-host responses after intestinal transplantation. TCRdb's copy holds only in-frame clones and misses some; the assay was immunoSEQ multiplex PCR. The sample has tens of thousands of clones; just under 95% are singletons. These receptors have no identified antigens. Material: unstimulated CD8+ T cells sorted from spleen or lymph node cells, obtained before intestinal transplant. The receptors stem from a human donor who received an intestinal transplant.

The chain combines TRBV5-6 with TRBJ2-1; TRBD2 aligns across 8 bases. Trimming removed 0 bases from V and 6 bases from J; junction bases left unmatched: 5. CDR3 length: 15 amino acids. Germline CDR1 and CDR2: SGHDT and YYEEEE. This CDR3 reads CASSLAPGLVNEQFF. The CDR3 DNA reads TGTGCCAGCAGCTTGGCCCCGGGACTAGTCAATGAGCAGTTCTTC.

The chain couples TRBV10-1 to TRBJ2-1; D ambiguous. The V and J ends lost 3 bases and 4 bases respectively, with 7 bases between them. The germline V gene has CDR1 WNHNN and CDR2 SYGVQD (reference sequence). The CDR3 is 13 amino acids. The CDR3 DNA sequence: TGCGCCAGCAGTGACCGACCGTACAATGAGCAGTTCTTC. It translates to CASSDRPYNEQFF.

The chain carries TRBV4-1 and TRBJ2-7; 11 nucleotides agree with TRBD2. This CDR3 region has 15 residues. The germline CDR1 and CDR2 sequences are MGHRA and YSYEKL. Trimming at V came to 4 bases and at J to 2 bases, leaving 4 bases not matched to a gene. The CDR3 reads CASSPLAGGPYEQYF. CDR3 DNA sequence: TGCGCCAGCAGCCCGCTAGCGGGAGGCCCCTACGAGCAGTACTTC.

The V gene is TRBV5-1, the J gene TRBJ2-3, with 10 bases matching TRBD2. Germline V gene sequence: CDR1 SGHRS, CDR2 YFSETQ. CDR3 length equals 17 residues. V trimming: 4 bases; J trimming: 4 bases; junction bases outside the gene matches: 12. DNA of the CDR3: TGCGCCAGCAGCCAAACAGGGTTAGCGGGAGGCTCAGATACGCAGTATTTT. Residues: CASSQTGLAGGSDTQYF.

In its sample, this clone was seen once. The genes are TRBV6-5 and TRBJ1-2; 7 bases map to TRBD1. Unmatched junction bases numbered 10, after V lost 4 bases and J lost 8 bases. The germline V gene has CDR1 MNHEY and CDR2 SVGAGI. The CDR3 spans 14 residues. The CDR3: CASSWDRRGHGYTF. The CDR3 coding sequence is TGTGCCAGCAGTTGGGACAGAAGAGGGCACGGCTACACCTTC.

The chain employs TRBV5-1 and TRBJ2-7; possibly TRBD1 or TRBD2 for D (6 bases each). V lost 0 bases and J lost 2, with 15 bases in between. Looked up from germline, CDR1 is SGHRS and CDR2 is YFSETQ. The CDR3 is made up of 16 amino acids. CDR3 nucleotide sequence: TGCGCCAGCAGCTTGGTAGGGGGGAGTTCCACCTACGAGCAGTACTTC. Translating it yields CASSLVGGSSTYEQYF.

The chain carries TRBV29-1 and TRBJ2-7, with 10 nucleotides matching TRBD1. The CDR3 totals 16 residues. Germline CDR1 is SQVTM and CDR2 is ANQGSEA. Trimming removed 5 bases from V and 3 bases from J; junction bases left unmatched: 13. The CDR3 protein is CSVSPEPGQGFYEQYF. The CDR3 DNA sequence: TGCAGCGTTTCGCCCGAACCGGGACAGGGGTTCTACGAGCAGTACTTC.

The chain joins TRBV6-6 to TRBJ1-1; no clear D gene. This CDR3 contains 16 residues. Trimming took 2 bases from V and 0 from J, leaving 13 bases between them. Germline V CDR1 and CDR2: MNHNY, SVGAGI (reference sequence). CDR3 coding DNA: TGTGCCAGCAGTTACATCGGCGCAGGCCTGAACACTGAAGCTTTCTTT. This sequence encodes CASSYIGAGLNTEAFF.

The chain couples TRBV27 to TRBJ2-7; TRBD2 aligns across 9 bases. This CDR3 is 18 amino acids long. CDR1 and CDR2 (germline): MNHEY, SMNVEV (reference sequence). With 5 bases clipped from V and 3 bases from J, the junction kept 17 bases outside the gene matches. CDR3 nucleotides: TGTGCCAGCAGTCCGGGAGGTAGCGGGAGTCTGTCTTTCTACGAGCAGTACTTC. Translated: CASSPGGSGSLSFYEQYF.

The V call is TRBV27, the J call TRBJ2-7; D is perhaps TRBD1 (5 bases). Per the germline V gene, CDR1 is MNHEY and CDR2 is SMNVEV (reference sequence). The CDR3 is made up of 13 amino acids. The ends were cut back, 5 bases at V and 0 bases at J, with 8 bases in the middle. The CDR3 loop is CASSPQVSYEQYF. Written as DNA, the CDR3 is TGTGCCAGCAGTCCACAGGTCTCCTACGAGCAGTACTTC.

This clone was seen a single time. This chain joins TRBV6-1 and TRBJ2-5; 11 positions agree with TRBD2. Germline V gene lookup returns CDR1 MNHNS and CDR2 SASEGT. V lost 0 bases and J lost 0; bases outside the gene matches: 12. This CDR3 has 20 residues. The CDR3 region has the DNA TGTGCCAGCAGTGAAGCGGGCACTAGCGGGAGTAGCCATTACCAAGAGACCCAGTACTTC. Amino acids: CASSEAGTSGSSHYQETQYF.

The rearrangement joins TRBV5-4 to TRBJ2-1, with 7 nucleotides matching TRBD1. The germline V gene encodes CDR1 SGHNT and CDR2 YYREEE (reference sequence). The CDR3 contains 15 residues. Germline trimming cut 0 bases from V and 3 bases from J; bases unmatched to any gene: 3. CDR3 DNA: TGTGCCAGCAGCTTGGTGTCAGGGGGCTACAATGAGCAGTTCTTC. Translated: CASSLVSGGYNEQFF.

This sequence joins TRBV11-2 and TRBJ2-7; D is possibly TRBD2 (5 bases). The CDR3 has 12 residues. Looked up from germline, CDR1 is SGHAT and CDR2 is FQNNGV. V dropped 4 bases and J dropped 3 bases, with 7 bases sitting between them. The CDR3 nucleotides read TGTGCCAGCAGCTCAGACTACTACGAGCAGTACTTC. This translates into CASSSDYYEQYF.

The rearrangement uses TRBV4-1 and TRBJ1-3; no firm D call. This CDR3 is 11 amino acids long. In germline, CDR1 is MGHRA, CDR2 YSYEKL. The ends were cut back, 11 bases at V and 0 bases at J, with 5 bases in the middle. CDR3 in DNA: TGCGCCGCCAGCTCTGGAAACACCATATATTTT. This sequence encodes CAASSGNTIYF.

The chain recombines TRBV6-1 with TRBJ2-7; 8 bases agree with TRBD2. CDR3 length: 14 residues. Losses at the gene ends were 6 bases for V and 0 bases for J; bases not matched to a gene: 4. The germline gives CDR1 MNHNS, CDR2 SASEGT. CDR3 region: CASRVLADSYEQYF. CDR3 DNA: TGTGCCAGCAGGGTACTAGCGGACTCCTACGAGCAGTACTTC.

This chain uses TRBV6-1 with TRBJ1-1, with 9 bases that match TRBD1. CDR1 and CDR2 (germline): MNHNS, SASEGT. V dropped 6 bases and J dropped 5; count of bases not matched to a gene: 7. The CDR3 sequence is 14 residues long. CDR3 region: CASSPAGQGTEAFF. CDR3 nucleotides: TGTGCCAGCAGCCCAGCAGGACAGGGGACTGAAGCTTTCTTT.

The chain employs TRBV11-2 and TRBJ2-5, with 8 positions matching TRBD1. Germline lookup yields CDR1 SGHAT and CDR2 FQNNGV. Losses at the gene ends were 0 bases for V and 3 bases for J; bases not matched to a gene: 9. CDR3 length: 17 residues. CDR3 sequence: CASSLDPAGGWEETQYF. The CDR3 DNA follows: TGTGCCAGCAGCTTAGATCCCGCAGGGGGCTGGGAAGAGACCCAGTACTTC.

V usage is TRBV5-5 and J usage is TRBJ2-7; D gene ambiguous. There are 12 residues in the CDR3. Trimming removed 0 bases from V and 1 base from J, with 2 bases in between. Germline V CDR1 and CDR2: SGHKS, YYEKEE (reference sequence). CDR3 nucleotides: TGTGCCAGCAGCTTGGTGTCCTACGAGCAGTACTTC. Its translation: CASSLVSYEQYF.

This rearrangement joins TRBV27 to TRBJ2-7; 9 nucleotides line up with TRBD1. Germline V lookup: CDR1 MNHEY, CDR2 SMNVEV (reference sequence). CDR3 length: 15 residues. Trimming at V came to 0 bases and at J to 3 bases, leaving 3 bases not matched to a gene. CDR3 loop: CASSLSRQGDYEQYF. The CDR3, as DNA: TGTGCCAGCAGTTTATCTAGACAGGGGGACTACGAGCAGTACTTC.